By proportion, the clone carrying this T cell receptor beta chain is medium-sized. This sample was taken from a study of blood T cell repertoires in COVID-19. Study details: PBMCs, B-cell-depleted T cells, or T cells were the source of the cDNA or gDNA that made up the material.

From germline, CDR1 is SGHTA and CDR2 FQGTGA. The V gene end was trimmed by 5 bases and the J gene end by 5 bases; junction bases not matched to a gene: 9. The CDR3 consists of 15 residues. TCRdb's table, derived via immunoSEQ multiplex PCR, lists solely in-frame clones and lacks some. The profile covers around 80,000 clones, with over 70% appearing a single time and approximately 5.4% taken by the ten largest. The material sequenced was peripheral blood. This receptor was obtained from a man aged 45-65 years with active or convalescent COVID-19. The chain couples TRBV7-3 to TRBJ2-3; TRBD2 agrees at 8 bases. CDR3 DNA sequence: TGTGCCAGCAGCGTCGGACTAGCCGAGATAGATACGCAGTATTTT. This translates into CASSVGLAEIDTQYF.